The sequence of this T cell receptor (beta chain) was determined in a study of blood T cells in healthy people across ages. Whole-study context: Template switching retrieved approximately one barcoded beta molecule for each two T cells.

Overall study findings and caveats: In long-lived donors, naive CD4+ cell counts and diversity exceeded those of aged donors.

The V gene end was trimmed by 6 bases and the J gene end by 5 bases; junction bases not matched to a gene: 10. The CDR3 has 15 amino acids. CDR1 is MNHEY and CDR2 is SVGEGT in the germline V gene. Only a few counts were recorded for this clonotype. Its target is unknown. Every sample yielded at least 6.5 million isolated PBMCs. Through a sample-barcoded 5' primer and a J-beta primer mix, a second PCR was run for about 6 to 11 cycles. TCRdb called the 5' RACE reads again in MiXCR, with one record for every CDR3 protein. The sample carries over a million distinct CDR3 sequences, 35% to 45% recorded once.

Sequenced material: blood. This clonotype was obtained from a young woman in good health. The chain carries TRBV6-2 or TRBV6-3 and TRBJ2-3; 8 positions match TRBD2. For the CDR3, the DNA is TGTGCCAGCAGCGCAGGTAGCGGGGCTAGAGATACGCAGTATTTT. It translates to CASSAGSGARDTQYF.